This T cell receptor (beta chain) is from a study of shared clonotypes between healthy human individuals. Study-level background: The study used three CD4 naive, three CD4 memory, two CD8 naive and one CD8 memory plate per donor.

The study, taken as a whole, reports: Memory subsets generally showed lower estimated richness than naive subsets.

Only in-frame clones appear in the TCRdb table, and some are missing; sequencing was by immunoSEQ multiplex PCR. Of over a million clones listed, more than 60% are singletons. Memory CD4+ cells were the fraction left after CD45RA+ naive selection. This clone appeared a few times. What it binds is not known. V dropped 5 bases and J dropped 1 base, with 11 bases sitting between them. The V gene's germline CDR1 is SGHTA and CDR2 FQGTGA. The CDR3 spans 14 residues. This TCR came from a young man in good health. V is TRBV7-3 and J is TRBJ1-1, with D maybe TRBD1 (5 bases). Sample: memory CD4+ T cells sorted from blood. Indicated subset: CD45RA-negative fraction. The chain's CDR3 is CASSPTGTNTEAFF. The CDR3 DNA reads TGTGCCAGCAGCCCAACCGGGACGAACACTGAAGCTTTCTTT.